This TCR beta chain was profiled in a study of shared clonotypes between healthy human individuals. Study in general: Ranging from 18 to 49 in age, donors were two women and three men. General study points: Sampling involved blood alone; tissue repertoires likely differ. Few donors limited the genetic and exposure-history diversity represented.

Trimming pared 1 base from V and 11 bases from J, leaving 18 bases between. The CDR3 consists of 15 residues. Looked up from germline, CDR1 is SGHAT and CDR2 is FQNNGV. Produced via immunoSEQ multiplex PCR; TCRdb's table is partial and in-frame only. The sample carries about 1.1 million clones, around three quarters recorded once. Donors comprised healthy HIV-negative adults lacking recent acute infections or vaccinations. On this clone itself: Its specificity is unknown.

The sequencing input was memory CD4+ T cells from PBMCs. Subset meaning: CD45RA-negative fraction. The chain recombines TRBV11-2 with TRBJ2-1; no clear D gene. The TCR comes from a man younger than 30 in good health. Some clones in this sample may be carry-over from other donors' samples. The CDR3 nucleotides read TGTGCCAGCAGCTTAGGGGAAAACCAGTCGGGCAAGCAGTTCTTC. Amino acid sequence: CASSLGENQSGKQFF.